Listed below are T cell receptor beta chains from one sample, sequenced in a study of blood T cell repertoires in COVID-19. Produced via immunoSEQ multiplex PCR; TCRdb's table is partial and in-frame only. The sample includes 350,000 or so clones, approximately 86% seen only once; the top ten take around 4.2%. Sequencing used PBMCs or T cells enriched from blood (not recorded which). These receptors all come from a woman aged 40-49 years with acute COVID-19. The CDR3 runs from the conserved cysteine through the conserved F or W. The D gene is left open where the match is weak. A row's size may be missing; if present it is once, few, many or a size class.

abundance	d_gene	v_gene	j_gene	CDR3nt	CDR3aa
.	.	TRBV11-2	TRBJ1-5	TGTGCCAGCAGCTTAGACCGTCACTCTCCCCAGCATTTT	CASSLDRHSPQHF
.	TRBD1	TRBV5-1	TRBJ1-1	TGCGCCAGCAGCTATCCCGACAGGGAGACTGAAGCTTTCTTT	CASSYPDRETEAFF
.	.	TRBV11-2	TRBJ1-2	TGTGCCAGCAGCTTAGTACTGCGGAATGGCTACACCTTC	CASSLVLRNGYTF
.	.	TRBV19	TRBJ1-6	TGTGCCAGTAGTCCCTTGGACACTGTGCGAAGTAGGGTGAGCTCCTATAATTCACCCCTCCACTTT	CASSPLDTVRSRVSSYNSPLHF
.	.	TRBV7-3	TRBJ2-1	TGTGCCAGCAGCTCTGACAACTCCCCCTACAATGAGCAGTTCTTC	CASSSDNSPYNEQFF
.	.	TRBV3-1/TRBV3-2	TRBJ1-1	TGTGCCAGCAGCCAAGTCCGAGGTACTGAAGCTTTCTTT	CASSQVRGTEAFF
.	.	TRBV6-2/TRBV6-3	TRBJ1-5	TGTGCCAGCAGTTATGCATACGTTCAGGGCTACAACGGGCCCCAGCATTTT	CASSYAYVQGYNGPQHF
.	TRBD1	TRBV15	TRBJ1-2	TGTGCCACCAGCAGAGGAGGGGGCATCTATGGCTACACCTTC	CATSRGGGIYGYTF
.	TRBD1	TRBV14	TRBJ2-4	TGTGCCAGCAGCTGGGGACAGGGGCTAGCCAAAAACATTCAGTACTTC	CASSWGQGLAKNIQYF
.	TRBD2	TRBV6-5	TRBJ2-7	TGTGCCAGCAGTCCGAGTAGCGGGGGAACCTACGAGCAGTACTTC	CASSPSSGGTYEQYF
.	TRBD1	TRBV29-1	TRBJ2-2	TGCAGCGTGGATGGACAGGGCAACACCGGGGAGCTGTTTTTT	CSVDGQGNTGELFF
.	.	TRBV19	TRBJ2-1	TGTGCCAGTAGTATTGTGGGGGCCTATTCCAAATACAATGAGCAGTTCTTC	CASSIVGAYSKYNEQFF
few	TRBD2	TRBV5-6	TRBJ2-1	TGTGCCAGCAGCTTTGATAGCGGGAGTCTGTACAATGAGCAGTTCTTC	CASSFDSGSLYNEQFF
.	.	TRBV24-1	TRBJ2-2	TGTGCCACCAGTGCGGGGGAGTCATTTGCCGGGGAGCTGTTTTTT	CATSAGESFAGELFF
.	.	TRBV19	TRBJ2-1	TGTGCCAGTAGCCGCACCGGGGTTCTCTACAATGAGCAGTTCTTC	CASSRTGVLYNEQFF
few	TRBD2	TRBV19	TRBJ2-1	TGTGCCAGTAGTTCATGGGGGACTAGCGGGAACAATGAGCAGTTCTTC	CASSSWGTSGNNEQFF
.	TRBD2	TRBV3-1/TRBV3-2	TRBJ2-2	TGTGCCAGCAGCCAAGTGTATCTAGCGGGAGCTACCGGGGAGCTGTTTTTT	CASSQVYLAGATGELFF
.	.	TRBV4-1	TRBJ2-1	TGCGCCAGCAGCCCTTCGCCCGCCGGGACTTACAATGAGCAGTTCTTC	CASSPSPAGTYNEQFF
.	.	TRBV2	TRBJ1-4	TGTGCCAGCAGAAGGACAGTTGCAAAACTGTTTTTT	CASRRTVAKLFF
.	TRBD2	TRBV7-3	TRBJ2-1	TGTGCCAGCAGCAGACTGGCCATAGGCGGGAGGGCTTCTGGTGAGCAGTTCTTC	CASSRLAIGGRASGEQFF
.	.	TRBV6-5	TRBJ1-6	TGTGCCAGCACCAAAGCGGACAGCTATAATTCACCCCTCCACTTT	CASTKADSYNSPLHF
.	.	TRBV5-1	TRBJ1-1	TGCGCCAGCAGCTTGGTACCCAGGAACACTGAAGCTTTCTTT	CASSLVPRNTEAFF
.	TRBD2	TRBV7-2	TRBJ2-5	TGTGCCAGCAGCCTCCGACTAGCGGGGCAAGAGACCCAGTACTTC	CASSLRLAGQETQYF
.	.	TRBV6-6	TRBJ1-5	TGTGCCAGCAGTCCCGTTGGTGGGACACCTGGGAATCAGCCCCAGCATTTT	CASSPVGGTPGNQPQHF
.	.	TRBV6-2/TRBV6-3	TRBJ2-3	TGTGCCAGCAGTCCAACCTTCCTAATCCAAACAGATACGCAGTATTTT	CASSPTFLIQTDTQYF
many	TRBD1	TRBV2	TRBJ1-6	TGTGCCAGCAGCGTCGGTGGACAGGGAAATTCACCCCTCCACTTT	CASSVGGQGNSPLHF
.	.	TRBV7-2	TRBJ1-2	TGTGCCAGCAGCTTAGAGGGGTGGAGCCGGGGGGATGGCTACACCTTC	CASSLEGWSRGDGYTF
.	TRBD2	TRBV27	TRBJ2-7	TGTGCCAGCAGTTTAGATTTGGGCGGGAGGGCAAGTGAGCAGTACTTC	CASSLDLGGRASEQYF